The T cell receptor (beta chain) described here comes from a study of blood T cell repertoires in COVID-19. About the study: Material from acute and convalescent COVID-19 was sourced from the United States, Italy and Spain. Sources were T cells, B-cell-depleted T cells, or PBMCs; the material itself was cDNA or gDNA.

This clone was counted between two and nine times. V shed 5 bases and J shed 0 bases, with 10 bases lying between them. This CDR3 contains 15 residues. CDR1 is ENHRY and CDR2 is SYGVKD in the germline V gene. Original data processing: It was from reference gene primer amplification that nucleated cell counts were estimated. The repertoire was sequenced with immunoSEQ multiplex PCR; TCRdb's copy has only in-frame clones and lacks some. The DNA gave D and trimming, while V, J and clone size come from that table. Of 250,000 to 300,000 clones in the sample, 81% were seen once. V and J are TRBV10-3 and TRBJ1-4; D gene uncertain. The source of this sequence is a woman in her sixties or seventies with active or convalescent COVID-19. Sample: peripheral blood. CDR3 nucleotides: TGTGCCATCAGTTCCGGGGTGTCAACTAATGAAAAACTGTTTTTT. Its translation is CAISSGVSTNEKLFF.